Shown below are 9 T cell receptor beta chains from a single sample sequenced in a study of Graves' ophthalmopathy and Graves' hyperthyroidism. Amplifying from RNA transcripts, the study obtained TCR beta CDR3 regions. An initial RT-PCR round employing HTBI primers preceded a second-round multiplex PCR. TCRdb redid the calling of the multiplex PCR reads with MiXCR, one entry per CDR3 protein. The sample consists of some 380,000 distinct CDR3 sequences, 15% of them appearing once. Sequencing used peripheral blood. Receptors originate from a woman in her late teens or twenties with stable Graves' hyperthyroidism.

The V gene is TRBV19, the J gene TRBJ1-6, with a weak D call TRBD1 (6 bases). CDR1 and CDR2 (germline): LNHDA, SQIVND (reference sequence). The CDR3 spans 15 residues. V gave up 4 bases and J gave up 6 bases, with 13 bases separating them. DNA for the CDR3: TGTGCCAGTAGTACTACCGGGACACGTAATTCACCCCTCCACTTT. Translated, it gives CASSTTGTRNSPLHF.

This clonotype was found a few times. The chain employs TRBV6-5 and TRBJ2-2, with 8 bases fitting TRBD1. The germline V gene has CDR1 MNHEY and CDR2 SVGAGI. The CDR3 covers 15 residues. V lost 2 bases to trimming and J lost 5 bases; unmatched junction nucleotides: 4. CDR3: CASSYPRQGTGELFF. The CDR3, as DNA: TGTGCCAGCAGTTACCCCCGACAGGGGACCGGGGAGCTGTTTTTT.

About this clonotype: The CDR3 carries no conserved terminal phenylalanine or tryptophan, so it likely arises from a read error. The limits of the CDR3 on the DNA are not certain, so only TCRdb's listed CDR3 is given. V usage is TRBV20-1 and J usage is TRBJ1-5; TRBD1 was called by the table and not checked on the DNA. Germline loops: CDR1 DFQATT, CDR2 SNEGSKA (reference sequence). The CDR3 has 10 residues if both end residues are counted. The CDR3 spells CSASLRRRGP.

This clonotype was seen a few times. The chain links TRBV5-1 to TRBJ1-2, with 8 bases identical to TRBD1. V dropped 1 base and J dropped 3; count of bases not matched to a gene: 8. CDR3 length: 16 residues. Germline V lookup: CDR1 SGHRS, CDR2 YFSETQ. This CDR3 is CASSLRDRRLDYGYTF. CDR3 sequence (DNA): TGCGCCAGCAGCTTGAGGGACAGGAGACTAGACTATGGCTACACCTTC.

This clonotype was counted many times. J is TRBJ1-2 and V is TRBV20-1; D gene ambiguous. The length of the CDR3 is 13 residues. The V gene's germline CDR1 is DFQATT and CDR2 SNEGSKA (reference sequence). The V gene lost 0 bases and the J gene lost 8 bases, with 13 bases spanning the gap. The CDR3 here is CSARERAAGGYTF. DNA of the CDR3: TGCAGTGCTAGAGAGAGGGCCGCCGGCGGCTACACCTTC.

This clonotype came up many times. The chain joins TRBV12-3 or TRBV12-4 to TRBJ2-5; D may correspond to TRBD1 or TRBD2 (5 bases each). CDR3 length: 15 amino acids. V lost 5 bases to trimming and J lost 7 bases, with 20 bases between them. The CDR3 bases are TGTGCCAGCAGTCCCCGGGCCCCCCAGAGGGGGACCCAGTACTTC. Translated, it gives CASSPRAPQRGTQYF.

The CDR3: CAIEESGANTGELFF. CDR3 DNA sequence: TGTGCCATCGAAGAGAGCGGGGCCAACACCGGGGAGCTGTTTTTT. The chain has TRBV10-3 and TRBJ2-2; 7 positions agree with TRBD2. This CDR3 spans 15 amino acids. The germline V gene encodes CDR1 ENHRY and CDR2 SYGVKD. Trimming cost V 8 bases and J 2 bases; bases outside gene matches: 8.

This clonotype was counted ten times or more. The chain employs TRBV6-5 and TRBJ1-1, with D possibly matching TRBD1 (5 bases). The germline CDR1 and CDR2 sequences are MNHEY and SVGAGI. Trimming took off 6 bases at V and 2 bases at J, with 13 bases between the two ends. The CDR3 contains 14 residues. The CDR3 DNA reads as TGTGCCAGCAGCTATGGGGGACCCAACACTGAAGCTTTCTTT. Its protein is CASSYGGPNTEAFF.

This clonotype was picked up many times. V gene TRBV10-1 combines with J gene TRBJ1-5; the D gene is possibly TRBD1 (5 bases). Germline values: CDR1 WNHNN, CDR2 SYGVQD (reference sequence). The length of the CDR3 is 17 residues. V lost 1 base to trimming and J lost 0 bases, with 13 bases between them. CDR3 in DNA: TGCGCCAGCAGTGAGTGGTCGGGGCCGCTTAGCAATCAGCCCCAGCATTTT. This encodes CASSEWSGPLSNQPQHF.